A selection of T cell receptor beta chains follows, all from one sample in a study of CD4 T cells in relation to SARS-CoV-2 and coronaviruses. These receptors' antigens are unknown. Profiled with immunoSEQ multiplex PCR; TCRdb holds only in-frame clones, not every one. The sample lists 35,000 or so clones, 77% seen once, with roughly 20% in the top ten. Sequences were obtained from memory CD4+ T cells from PBMCs, cultured in vitro. The origin of the receptors is an adult with COVID-19. Both conserved end residues are part of each CDR3. A D gene is named only where the DNA matches it firmly. Rows give clone size only sometimes, using once, few, many, or a class for an expanded clone.

size: .; V: TRBV10-3; D: .; J: TRBJ2-3; CDR3: CAIRASVTDTQYF; DNA: TGTGCCATCAGGGCTAGCGTTACAGATACGCAGTATTTT
size: .; V: TRBV5-5; D: .; J: TRBJ2-1; CDR3: CASSLAGSNSYNEQFF; DNA: TGTGCCAGCAGCTTGGCAGGGTCTAATAGCTACAATGAGCAGTTCTTC
size: once; V: TRBV2; D: TRBD2; J: TRBJ2-3; CDR3: CASRGLTSGRVLMRADTQYF; DNA: TGTGCCAGCAGGGGTCTAACTAGCGGGAGGGTCTTGATGCGGGCAGATACGCAGTATTTT
size: once; V: TRBV11-2; D: .; J: TRBJ2-3; CDR3: CASSFGGDTQYF; DNA: TGTGCCAGCAGCTTTGGGGGGGATACGCAGTATTTT
size: few; V: TRBV19; D: .; J: TRBJ1-5; CDR3: CASSLSTAGPSNQPQHF; DNA: TGTGCCAGTAGCCTTAGTACAGCCGGCCCTAGCAATCAGCCCCAGCATTTT
size: .; V: TRBV14; D: .; J: TRBJ2-7; CDR3: CASSQDFASTYEQYF; DNA: TGTGCCAGCAGCCAAGATTTTGCCAGCACCTACGAGCAGTACTTC
size: .; V: TRBV6-2/TRBV6-3; D: TRBD1; J: TRBJ1-5; CDR3: CASSYRGTVYSNQPQHF; DNA: TGTGCCAGCAGTTACAGGGGGACAGTATATAGCAATCAGCCCCAGCATTTT
size: .; V: TRBV5-1; D: .; J: TRBJ1-2; CDR3: CASRHTGGYTF; DNA: TGCGCCAGCAGGCACACTGGGGGCTACACCTTC
size: .; V: TRBV4-2; D: .; J: TRBJ2-2; CDR3: CASSQALTGELFF; DNA: TGTGCCAGCAGCCAAGCTTTAACCGGGGAGCTGTTTTTT
size: .; V: TRBV5-5; D: .; J: TRBJ2-3; CDR3: CASSFPGSTDTQYF; DNA: TGTGCCAGCAGCTTTCCCGGGAGCACAGATACGCAGTATTTT
size: .; V: TRBV2; D: .; J: TRBJ1-4; CDR3: CASSEALRNEKLFF; DNA: TGTGCCAGCAGTGAAGCGCTGAGGAATGAAAAACTGTTTTTT
size: few; V: TRBV12-3/TRBV12-4; D: .; J: TRBJ2-1; CDR3: CASTPSSYNEQFF; DNA: TGTGCCAGCACTCCCAGCTCCTACAATGAGCAGTTCTTC
size: few; V: TRBV6-2/TRBV6-3; D: TRBD2; J: TRBJ2-7; CDR3: CASSYAGLAGVGEQYF; DNA: TGTGCCAGCAGTTACGCCGGACTAGCGGGAGTAGGCGAGCAGTACTTC
size: .; V: TRBV6-1; D: TRBD1; J: TRBJ1-4; CDR3: CASSELGTGGEKLFF; DNA: TGTGCCAGCAGTGAACTCGGGACAGGGGGTGAAAAACTGTTTTTT
size: .; V: TRBV18; D: .; J: TRBJ2-1; CDR3: CASSQDWNNEQFF; DNA: TGTGCCAGCTCACAAGACTGGAACAATGAGCAGTTCTTC
size: once; V: TRBV28; D: .; J: TRBJ1-5; CDR3: CASRTGKQPQPQHF; DNA: TGTGCCAGCCGAACGGGGAAGCAGCCACAGCCCCAGCATTTT
size: .; V: TRBV27; D: .; J: TRBJ2-1; CDR3: CASSLSARYNEQFF; DNA: TGTGCCAGCAGTTTATCGGCCCGGTACAATGAGCAGTTCTTC
size: .; V: TRBV7-9; D: TRBD2; J: TRBJ2-7; CDR3: CASSQRTSRIDEQYF; DNA: TGTGCCAGCAGCCAAAGGACTAGCAGAATTGACGAGCAGTACTTC
size: .; V: TRBV9; D: TRBD2; J: TRBJ2-7; CDR3: CASSLGDSGRPNEQYF; DNA: TGTGCCAGCAGCTTAGGGGATAGCGGGAGGCCCAACGAGCAGTACTTC
size: .; V: TRBV6-1; D: .; J: TRBJ2-7; CDR3: CASSENTYEQYF; DNA: TGTGCCAGCAGTGAAAACACCTACGAGCAGTACTTC
size: .; V: TRBV11-2; D: .; J: TRBJ2-7; CDR3: CASSFEVRAYEQYF; DNA: TGTGCCAGCAGCTTCGAAGTCCGAGCCTACGAGCAGTACTTC
size: once; V: TRBV18; D: .; J: TRBJ2-7; CDR3: CASSPVQGPYEQYF; DNA: TGTGCCAGCTCACCGGTGCAGGGGCCCTACGAGCAGTACTTC
size: few; V: TRBV5-1; D: .; J: TRBJ2-1; CDR3: CASSTLQARGYNEQFF; DNA: TGCGCCAGCAGCACTCTACAGGCCCGGGGCTACAATGAGCAGTTCTTC
size: .; V: TRBV15; D: .; J: TRBJ1-1; CDR3: CATSSREGSSAFF; DNA: TGTGCCACCAGCAGTCGGGAGGGGTCGTCGGCTTTCTTT
size: once; V: TRBV2; D: TRBD2; J: TRBJ2-1; CDR3: CASSEARTSGGEQFF; DNA: TGTGCCAGCAGTGAAGCTAGGACTAGCGGAGGTGAGCAGTTCTTC
size: .; V: TRBV7-8; D: .; J: TRBJ2-3; CDR3: CASSSRVVDTQYF; DNA: TGTGCCAGCAGCTCACGGGTCGTAGATACGCAGTATTTT
size: .; V: TRBV9; D: .; J: TRBJ1-2; CDR3: CASSVDQGLNYGYTF; DNA: TGTGCCAGCAGCGTAGATCAGGGGCTTAACTATGGCTACACCTTC
size: .; V: TRBV6-5; D: .; J: TRBJ2-1; CDR3: CASRYDSYNEQFF; DNA: TGTGCCAGCAGATACGACTCCTACAATGAGCAGTTCTTC
size: .; V: TRBV6-5; D: .; J: TRBJ2-7; CDR3: CASRSSSGYEQYF; DNA: TGTGCCAGCAGATCCTCTTCCGGGTACGAGCAGTACTTC
size: .; V: TRBV29-1; D: .; J: TRBJ2-1; CDR3: CSADQGYNEQFF; DNA: TGCAGCGCGGATCAGGGTTACAATGAGCAGTTCTTC
size: .; V: TRBV6-6; D: .; J: TRBJ1-1; CDR3: CASSYSGLQRTEAFF; DNA: TGTGCCAGCAGTTACTCAGGGCTCCAACGGACTGAAGCTTTCTTT
size: .; V: TRBV2; D: .; J: TRBJ2-5; CDR3: CASSEQGRETQYF; DNA: TGTGCCAGCAGTGAGCAGGGACGAGAGACCCAGTACTTC
size: .; V: TRBV29-1; D: .; J: TRBJ2-3; CDR3: CSVEFGGRTDTQYF; DNA: TGCAGCGTTGAATTTGGAGGACGCACAGATACGCAGTATTTT
size: .; V: TRBV28; D: .; J: TRBJ2-7; CDR3: CATLRQWGGSYEQYF; DNA: TGTGCCACCCTTCGACAGTGGGGCGGTTCCTACGAGCAGTACTTC
size: .; V: TRBV5-1; D: .; J: TRBJ2-3; CDR3: CASSPFAGEDTQYF; DNA: TGCGCCAGCAGCCCGTTCGCTGGGGAAGATACGCAGTATTTT
size: .; V: TRBV7-8; D: .; J: TRBJ1-1; CDR3: CASSLVQGNTEAFF; DNA: TGTGCCAGCAGCTTAGTTCAGGGGAACACTGAAGCTTTCTTT
size: .; V: TRBV5-6; D: TRBD1; J: TRBJ2-7; CDR3: CASAPGQGSYEQYF; DNA: TGTGCCAGCGCCCCGGGACAGGGATCCTACGAGCAGTACTTC
size: .; V: TRBV12-3/TRBV12-4; D: .; J: TRBJ1-1; CDR3: CASVGMNTEAFF; DNA: TGTGCCAGCGTGGGGATGAACACTGAAGCTTTCTTT
size: once; V: TRBV21-1; D: .; J: TRBJ2-3; CDR3: CASSAYQGVSSSTDTQYF; DNA: TGTGCCAGCAGCGCCTACCAGGGAGTTTCCTCGAGCACAGATACGCAGTATTTT
size: few; V: TRBV14; D: .; J: TRBJ2-1; CDR3: CASSPGIRQFF; DNA: TGTGCCAGCAGCCCCGGTATAAGGCAGTTCTTC
size: .; V: TRBV12-3/TRBV12-4; D: .; J: TRBJ2-3; CDR3: CASSWTTDTQYF; DNA: TGTGCCAGCAGTTGGACCACAGATACGCAGTATTTT
size: .; V: TRBV4-1; D: .; J: TRBJ2-3; CDR3: CASSQERGPGADTQYF; DNA: TGCGCCAGCAGCCAAGAGCGGGGGCCCGGCGCAGATACGCAGTATTTT
size: .; V: TRBV18; D: .; J: TRBJ2-5; CDR3: CASTLSSLQETQYF; DNA: TGTGCCAGCACCCTCTCTAGTCTCCAAGAGACCCAGTACTTC
size: .; V: TRBV6-5; D: TRBD1; J: TRBJ2-7; CDR3: CASSYSGTGQYEQYF; DNA: TGTGCCAGCAGTTACTCAGGGACAGGTCAATACGAGCAGTACTTC
size: .; V: TRBV3-1/TRBV3-2; D: .; J: TRBJ2-2; CDR3: CASSLQSPQRRNTGELFF; DNA: TGTGCCAGCAGCCTTCAGAGTCCGCAGCGGAGGAACACCGGGGAGCTGTTTTTT
size: .; V: TRBV2; D: .; J: TRBJ2-5; CDR3: CASSEDGGTQYF; DNA: TGTGCCAGCAGTGAAGACGGAGGGACCCAGTACTTC